The 8 T cell receptor beta chains in this list originate from one sample, sequenced in a study of blood T cells in healthy people across ages (dated by TCRdb to between 2015 and 2016). The library was produced with 5' RACE. The sequencing machine was an Illumina HiSeq 2500. A second 7 to 11 cycle PCR used a sample-barcoded 5' primer and a J-beta primer mix. Through fastp at Q25 and MiXCR, TCRdb rebuilt clones from the public reads, retaining in-frame beta chains. Every distinct CDR3 protein forms one entry, paired with its most common genes and DNA. The sample profile shows fewer than 800,000 distinct CDR3 sequences; under 25% of them were found once. The leading ten clones occupy roughly 3.9% of the sample. The sample taken for sequencing was blood. The receptors shown here come from an older man in good health.

This clonotype was found once. The CDR3 coding sequence is TGCGCCAGCAGCTTGGCGACCGGAGGGCAGAATTCACCCCTCCACTTT. The encoded protein is CASSLATGGQNSPLHF. The genes are TRBV5-1 and TRBJ1-6, with D uncertain. Deletions cut 0 bases from V and 7 bases from J, with 14 bases between. The CDR3 is 16 residues long. Per germline, CDR1 SGHRS and CDR2 YFSETQ.

This clonotype has just a few counts. V is TRBV7-8 and J is TRBJ2-5; the D is unclear. This CDR3 has 15 residues. The germline gives CDR1 SGHVS, CDR2 FQNEAQ. With 0 bases removed from V and 0 bases from J, the gap between germline ends came to 8 bases. The CDR3 loop reads CASSLAKVHQETQYF. CDR3 coding DNA: TGTGCCAGCAGCTTAGCGAAGGTCCACCAAGAGACCCAGTACTTC.

This clonotype was counted a few times. The chain recombines TRBV2 with TRBJ2-3; D possibly matches TRBD1 or TRBD2 (5 bases each). V dropped 5 bases and J dropped 3 bases, with 15 bases sitting between them. This CDR3 is 15 amino acids long. Germline CDR1 SNHLY, CDR2 FYNNEI. CDR3 DNA sequence: TGTGCCAGCAGTAAAGAGGGGACCTGGACAGATACGCAGTATTTT. Translated, it gives CASSKEGTWTDTQYF.

This clonotype came up many times. V usage is TRBV12-3 or TRBV12-4 and J usage is TRBJ2-5; D uncertain. Trimming removed 7 bases at V and 5 bases at J, with 11 bases between. CDR3 length equals 12 residues. The CDR3 nucleotides are TGTGCCAGCACCTCGGGTAGGGAGACCCAGTACTTC. Its translation is CASTSGRETQYF.

A few counts support this clonotype. This rearrangement joins TRBV29-1 to TRBJ2-4, with a weak D call TRBD2 (5 bases). V lost 4 bases and J 8 bases, leaving 9 bases between the germline ends. CDR3 length: 11 residues. CDR1 and CDR2 from the germline V gene are SQVTM and ANQGSEA. The CDR3, as DNA: TGCAGCGTTGCCAAGGGAGACATTCAGTACTTC. It specifies CSVAKGDIQYF.

At least ten counts were recorded for this clonotype. The CDR3 bases are TGTGCCAGCAGTACACCGAACCAAGAGACCCAGTACTTC. Translated: CASSTPNQETQYF. The rearrangement uses TRBV9 and TRBJ2-5; no reliable D call. V was shortened by 5 bases and J by 0 bases, with 8 bases between the two germline ends. The germline CDR1 and CDR2 sequences are SGDLS and YYNGEE. This CDR3 is built from 13 residues. The entire variable domain, with the rest obtained from reference TRBV9 and TRBJ2-5, is as follows: DSGVTQTPKHLITATGQRVTLRCSPRSGDLSVYWYQQSLDQGLQFLIQYYNGEERAKGNILERFSAQQFPDLHSELNLSSLELGDSALYFCASSTPNQETQYFGPGTRLLVL.

V gene TRBV28 combines with J gene TRBJ2-3, with 8 bases lining up with TRBD2. Germline V lookup: CDR1 MDHEN, CDR2 SYDVKM. V was pared by 5 bases and J by 3 bases, with 13 bases of the junction left unmatched. The CDR3 totals 17 residues. The CDR3 here is CASSAPGLGFLTDTQYF. The CDR3 DNA reads as TGTGCCAGCAGTGCGCCGGGACTAGGCTTTTTAACAGATACGCAGTATTTT.

The V gene is TRBV10-3, the J gene TRBJ2-7; D unresolved. The CDR3 covers 15 residues. Germline CDR1 is ENHRY and CDR2 is SYGVKD. V was clipped by 3 bases and J by 3 bases, with 15 bases between them. CDR3 sequence: CAISDVTLKGYEQYF. CDR3 DNA: TGTGCCATCAGTGATGTAACCCTTAAGGGCTACGAGCAGTACTTC.